This T cell receptor (beta chain) was captured in a study of neoadjuvant anti-PD-1 for oral cavity cancer. Overall study: Patients without progression got a fourth dose around day 43.

With 4 bases clipped from V and 9 bases from J, the junction kept 7 bases outside the gene matches. The CDR3 has 14 amino acids. The V gene's germline CDR1 is SGHTS and CDR2 YDEGEE. TCRdb keeps only in-frame clones here, not all; method: immunoSEQ multiplex PCR. The sample lists over 80,000 clones; about 84% were seen once. This chain links TRBV5-8 with TRBJ2-2; 9 bases map to TRBD2. This TCR came from a person aged 40 to 85 with oral cavity squamous cell carcinoma. The specimen comprised PBMCs, sampled before nivolumab (anti-PD-1) treatment. CDR3 region: CASSLRLAGRELFF. CDR3 sequence (DNA): TGTGCCAGCAGCCTCAGGCTAGCGGGAAGGGAGCTGTTTTTT.